This T cell receptor beta chain was documented in a study of shared clonotypes between healthy human individuals. Overall study results and limits: Even with large depth, rarefaction showed that sorted-subset sequencing was incomplete. Generation of non-shared clonotypes was less probable than generation of clonotypes shared by all four donors.

In the sorted-subset replicate PCRs, approximately 200 ng DNA, 25,000 to 35,000 T cell genomes, was used. Original processing methods: Sequence data from immunoSEQ were junction-only and lacked quality scores; consequently, filtering differed. Here immunoSEQ multiplex PCR was the method, and the copy in TCRdb shows in-frame clones only, minus some. Clonal size and the V and J genes are those of that table, whereas D and trimming came from the DNA. The table lists about 2.1 million clones, around 93% of them singletons. As defined, naive CD8 cells were CD45RO-negative and positively selected for CCR7, with terminally differentiated effector memory CD45RA+ cells excluded. The germline CDR1 and CDR2 sequences are SGDLS and YYNGEE. This CDR3 has 16 amino acids. V trimming: 2 bases; J trimming: 5 bases; junction bases outside the gene matches: 10. A note on this clone: Its antigen is still unknown.

The genes are TRBV9 and TRBJ2-5; TRBD2 matches 9 bases. The sequenced sample was naive CD8+ T cells from PBMCs. The receptor comes from a man younger than 35 in good health. Some clones in this sample may be carry-over from other donors' samples. The CDR3 DNA reads as TGTGCCAGCAGCGTCAGAGCGGGAGGTCGTTGGGAGACCCAGTACTTC. Encoded protein: CASSVRAGGRWETQYF.